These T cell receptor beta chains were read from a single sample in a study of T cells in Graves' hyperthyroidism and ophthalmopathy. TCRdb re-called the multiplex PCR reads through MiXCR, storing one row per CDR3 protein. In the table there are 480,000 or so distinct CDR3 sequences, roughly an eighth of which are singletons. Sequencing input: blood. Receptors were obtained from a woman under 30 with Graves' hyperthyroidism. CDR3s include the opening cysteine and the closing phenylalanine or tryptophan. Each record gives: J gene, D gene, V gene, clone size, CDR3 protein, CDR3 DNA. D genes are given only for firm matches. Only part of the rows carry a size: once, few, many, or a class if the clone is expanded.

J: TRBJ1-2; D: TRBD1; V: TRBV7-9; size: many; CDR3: CASSPRTGFYGYTF; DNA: TGTGCCAGCAGCCCCAGGACAGGGTTCTATGGCTACACCTTC
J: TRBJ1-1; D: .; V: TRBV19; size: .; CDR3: CATRGGTEAFF; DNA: TGTGCCACCCGAGGGGGCACTGAAGCTTTCTTT
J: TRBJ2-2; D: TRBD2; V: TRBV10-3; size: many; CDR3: CASQSGLEVSGELFF; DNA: TGTGCCTCTCAATCGGGACTAGAAGTATCCGGGGAGCTGTTTTTT
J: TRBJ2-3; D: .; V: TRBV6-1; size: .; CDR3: CASRGDSTDTQYF; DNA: TGTGCCAGCAGGGGGGACAGCACAGATACGCAGTATTTT
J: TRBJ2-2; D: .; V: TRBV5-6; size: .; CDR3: CASSLVRGITGELFF; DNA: TGTGCCAGCAGCTTGGTGAGGGGCATCACCGGGGAGCTGTTTTTT
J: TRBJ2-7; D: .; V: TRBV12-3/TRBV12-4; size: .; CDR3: CASTPRGGEQYF; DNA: TGTGCCAGCACCCCAAGGGGTGGCGAGCAGTACTTC
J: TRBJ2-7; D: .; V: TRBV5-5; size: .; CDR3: CASSLHLSSYEQYF; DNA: TGTGCCAGCAGCTTGCACCTCTCCTCCTACGAGCAGTACTTC
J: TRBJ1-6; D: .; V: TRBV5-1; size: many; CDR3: CASSFGQRNSPLHF; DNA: TGCGCCAGCAGCTTCGGACAGCGAAATTCACCCCTCCACTTT
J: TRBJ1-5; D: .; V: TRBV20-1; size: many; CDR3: CSATYRNQPQHF; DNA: TGCAGTGCTACGTACAGGAATCAGCCCCAGCATTTT
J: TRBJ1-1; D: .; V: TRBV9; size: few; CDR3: CASSPPVASNTEAFF; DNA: TGTGCCAGCAGCCCACCAGTTGCCTCGAACACTGAAGCTTTCTTT
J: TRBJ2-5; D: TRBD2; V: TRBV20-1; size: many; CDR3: CSASAGGPSQETQYF; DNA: TGCAGTGCTAGTGCGGGAGGGCCGAGTCAAGAGACCCAGTACTTC
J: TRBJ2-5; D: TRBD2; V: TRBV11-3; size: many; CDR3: CASSYSPLTSGTLQETQYF; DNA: TGTGCCAGCAGCTATAGCCCCCTTACTAGCGGGACCCTACAAGAGACCCAGTACTTC
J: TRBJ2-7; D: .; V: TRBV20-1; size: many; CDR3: CSAHRAYEQYF; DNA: TGCAGTGCTCACAGAGCCTACGAGCAGTACTTC
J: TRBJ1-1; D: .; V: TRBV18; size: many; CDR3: CASSPNRQENTEAFF; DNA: TGTGCCAGCTCACCAAACCGACAGGAGAACACTGAAGCTTTCTTT
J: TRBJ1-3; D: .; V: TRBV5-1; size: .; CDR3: CASSLAGGRGTHSGNTIYF; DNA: TGCGCCAGCAGCTTGGCCGGAGGCAGAGGGACCCACTCTGGAAACACCATATATTTT
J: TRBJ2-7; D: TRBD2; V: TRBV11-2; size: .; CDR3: CASSYGRTYEQYF; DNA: TGTGCCAGCAGCTACGGGAGGACCTACGAGCAGTACTTC
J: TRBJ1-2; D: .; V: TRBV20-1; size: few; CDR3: CSALPPANYGYTF; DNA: TGCAGTGCTCTCCCCCCGGCTAACTATGGCTACACCTTC
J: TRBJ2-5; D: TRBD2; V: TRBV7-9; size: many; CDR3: CASSPGGLSQGRQETQYF; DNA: TGTGCCAGCAGCCCGGGGGGTCTTAGCCAGGGTAGGCAAGAGACCCAGTACTTC
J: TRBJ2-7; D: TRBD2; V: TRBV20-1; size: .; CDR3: CSARRTSGTRYEQYF; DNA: TGCAGTGCTAGGAGGACTAGCGGGACCCGCTACGAGCAGTACTTC
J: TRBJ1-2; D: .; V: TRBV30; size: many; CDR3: CAWSGGPYGYTF; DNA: TGTGCCTGGAGTGGAGGTCCCTATGGCTACACCTTC
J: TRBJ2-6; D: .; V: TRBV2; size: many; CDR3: CASSLAGANVLTF; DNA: TGTGCCAGCAGTCTGGCTGGGGCCAACGTCCTGACTTTC
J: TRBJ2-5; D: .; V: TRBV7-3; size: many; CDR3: CASSLTHSEQETQYF; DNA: TGTGCCAGCAGCTTAACGCACAGCGAACAAGAGACCCAGTACTTC
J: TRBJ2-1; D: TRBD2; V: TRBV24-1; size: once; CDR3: CATSDGTSGNNEQFF; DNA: TGTGCCACCAGTGACGGGACTAGCGGTAACAATGAGCAGTTCTTC
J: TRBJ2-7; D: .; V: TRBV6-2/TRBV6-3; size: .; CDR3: CAISESSPAGLNPIYEQYF; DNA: TGTGCCATCAGTGAGTCGTCCCCGGCAGGTCTAAATCCCATCTACGAGCAGTACTTC
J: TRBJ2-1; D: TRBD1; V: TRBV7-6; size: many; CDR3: CASSLEGGLQGFEQFF; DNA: TGTGCCAGCAGCTTAGAAGGGGGCCTACAGGGCTTTGAGCAGTTCTTC
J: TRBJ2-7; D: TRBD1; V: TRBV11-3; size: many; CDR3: CASSYRDRGFYEQYF; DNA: TGTGCCAGCAGCTACCGGGACAGGGGGTTCTACGAGCAGTACTTC
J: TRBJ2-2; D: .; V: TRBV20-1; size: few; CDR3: CSADPGTSNTGELFF; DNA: TGCAGTGCTGACCCCGGGACAAGCAACACCGGGGAGCTGTTTTTT
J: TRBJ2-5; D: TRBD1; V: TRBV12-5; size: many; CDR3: CASGLRTGQETQYF; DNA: TGTGCTAGTGGTCTACGGACAGGCCAAGAGACCCAGTACTTC
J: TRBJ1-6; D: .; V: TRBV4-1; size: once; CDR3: CASSRTPTPDNSPLHF; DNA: TGCGCCAGCAGCCGAACTCCCACTCCGGATAATTCACCCCTCCACTTT
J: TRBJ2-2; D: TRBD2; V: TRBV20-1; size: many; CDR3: CSATGLAGGTGELFF; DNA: TGCAGTGCAACAGGACTAGCGGGAGGGACCGGGGAGCTGTTTTTT
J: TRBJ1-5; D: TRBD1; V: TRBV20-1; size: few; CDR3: CSVKGTGTERSQPQHF; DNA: TGCAGTGTCAAGGGAACCGGGACAGAAAGAAGTCAGCCCCAGCATTTT
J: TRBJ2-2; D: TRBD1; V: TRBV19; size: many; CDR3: CASSIPGQGNTGELFF; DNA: TGTGCCAGTAGTATTCCGGGACAGGGGAACACCGGGGAGCTGTTTTTT
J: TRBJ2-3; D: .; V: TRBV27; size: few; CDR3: CASSLVRGDTQYF; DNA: TGTGCCAGCAGTTTAGTTAGGGGAGATACGCAGTATTTT
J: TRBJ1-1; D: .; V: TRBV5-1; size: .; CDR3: CASSPHETSLSEAFF; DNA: TGCGCCAGCAGCCCACACGAGACCTCTCTCTCTGAAGCTTTCTTT
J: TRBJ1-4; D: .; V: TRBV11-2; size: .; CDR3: CASSLVGQTNEKLFF; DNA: TGTGCCAGCAGCTTAGTGGGGCAAACTAATGAAAAACTGTTTTTT
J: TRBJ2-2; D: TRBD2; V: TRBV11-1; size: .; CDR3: CASSLAVAGGQNTGELFF; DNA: TGTGCCAGCAGCTTAGCTGTAGCGGGAGGCCAGAACACCGGGGAGCTGTTTTTT
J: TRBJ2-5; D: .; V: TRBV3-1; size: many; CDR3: CASSQDTPPWETQYF; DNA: TGTGCCAGCAGCCAAGATACCCCCCCCTGGGAGACCCAGTACTTC
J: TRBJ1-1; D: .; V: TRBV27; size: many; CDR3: CASSQLTGNTEAFF; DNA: TGTGCCAGCAGTCAGTTGACAGGCAACACTGAAGCTTTCTTT
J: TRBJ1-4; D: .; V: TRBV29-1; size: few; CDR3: CSAVGRGEKLFF; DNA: TGCAGCGCCGTGGGAAGAGGTGAAAAACTGTTTTTT
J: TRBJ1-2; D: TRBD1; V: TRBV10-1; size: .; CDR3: CASRDSHYGYTF; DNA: TGCGCCAGCCGGGACAGTCACTATGGCTACACCTTC
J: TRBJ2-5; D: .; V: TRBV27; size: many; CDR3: CASSLSQTSAETQYF; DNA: TGTGCCAGCAGTTTATCCCAGACTAGTGCTGAGACCCAGTACTTC
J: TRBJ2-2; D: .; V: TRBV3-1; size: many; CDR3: CASSQVPASGTGELFF; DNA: TGTGCCAGCAGCCAAGTCCCAGCGAGCGGCACCGGGGAGCTGTTTTTT
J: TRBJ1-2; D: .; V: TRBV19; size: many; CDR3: CASSSITGLRGYTF; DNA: TGTGCCAGTAGTTCTATCACAGGGCTCAGGGGCTACACCTTC
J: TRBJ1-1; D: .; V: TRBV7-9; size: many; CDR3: CASSLEGRDTEAFF; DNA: TGTGCCAGCAGCTTGGAGGGCAGGGACACTGAAGCTTTCTTT
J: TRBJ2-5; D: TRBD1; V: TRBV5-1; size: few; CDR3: CASSLWDRDETQYF; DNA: TGCGCCAGCAGCTTGTGGGACAGGGATGAGACCCAGTACTTC